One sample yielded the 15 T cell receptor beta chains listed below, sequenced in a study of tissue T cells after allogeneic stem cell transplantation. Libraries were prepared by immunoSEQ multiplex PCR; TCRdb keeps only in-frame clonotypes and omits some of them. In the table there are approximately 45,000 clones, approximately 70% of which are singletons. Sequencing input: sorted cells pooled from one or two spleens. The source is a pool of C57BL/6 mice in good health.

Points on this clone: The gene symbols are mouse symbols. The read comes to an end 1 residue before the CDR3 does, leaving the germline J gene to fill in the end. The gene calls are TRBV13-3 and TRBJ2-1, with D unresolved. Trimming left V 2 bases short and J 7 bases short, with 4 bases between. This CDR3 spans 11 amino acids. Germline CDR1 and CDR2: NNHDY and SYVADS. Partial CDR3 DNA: TGTGCCAGCAGTGAGCGGGCTGAGCAGTTC. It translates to CASSERAEQF. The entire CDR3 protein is CASSERAEQFF.

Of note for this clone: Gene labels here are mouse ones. CDR3 bases read: TGTGCTAGCAGTGACAGAAACCAAGACACCCAGTAC. Translated: CASSDRNQDTQY. The full-length CDR3 reads as CASSDRNQDTQYF. The genes are TRBV17 and TRBJ2-5, with a possible D match to TRBD1 (5 bases). The read ends 1 residue shy of where the CDR3 ends; the end is completed using the germline J gene. Between the trimmed V and J ends, which lost 5 bases and 0 bases, there was a span of 6 bases. CDR1 and CDR2 from the germline V gene are MNHDT and YYDKIL. This CDR3 has 13 amino acids.

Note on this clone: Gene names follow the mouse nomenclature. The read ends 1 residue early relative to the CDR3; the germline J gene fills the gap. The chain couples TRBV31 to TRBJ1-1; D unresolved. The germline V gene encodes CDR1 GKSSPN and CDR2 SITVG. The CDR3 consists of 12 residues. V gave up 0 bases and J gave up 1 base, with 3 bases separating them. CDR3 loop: CAWSLGNTEVFF. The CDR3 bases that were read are TGTGCCTGGAGTCTAGGGAACACAGAAGTCTTC.

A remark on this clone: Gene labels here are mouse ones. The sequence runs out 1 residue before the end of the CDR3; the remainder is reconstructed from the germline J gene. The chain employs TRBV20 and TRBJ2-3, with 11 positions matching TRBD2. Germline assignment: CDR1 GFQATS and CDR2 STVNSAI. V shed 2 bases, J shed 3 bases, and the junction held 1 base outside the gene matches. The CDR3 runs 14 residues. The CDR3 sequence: CGARNWGGAETLYF. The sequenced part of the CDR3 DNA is TGTGGTGCTAGGAACTGGGGGGGCGCAGAAACGCTGTAT.

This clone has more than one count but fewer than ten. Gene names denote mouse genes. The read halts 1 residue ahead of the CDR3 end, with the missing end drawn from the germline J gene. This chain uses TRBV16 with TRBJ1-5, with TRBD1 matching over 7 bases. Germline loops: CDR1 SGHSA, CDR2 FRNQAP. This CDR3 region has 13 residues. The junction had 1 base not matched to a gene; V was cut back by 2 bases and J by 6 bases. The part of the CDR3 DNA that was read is TGTGCAAGCAGCTTAACAGGGGTCCAGGCTCCGCTT. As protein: CASSLTGVQAPL. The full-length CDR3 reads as CASSLTGVQAPLF.

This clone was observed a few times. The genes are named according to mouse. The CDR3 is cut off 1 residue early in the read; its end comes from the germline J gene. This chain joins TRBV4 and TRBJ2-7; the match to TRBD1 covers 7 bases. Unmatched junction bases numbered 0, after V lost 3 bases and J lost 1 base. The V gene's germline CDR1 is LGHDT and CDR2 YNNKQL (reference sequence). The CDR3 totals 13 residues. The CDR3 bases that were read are TGTGCCAGCAGCTACAGGGGGTCCTATGAACAGTAC. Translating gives CASSYRGSYEQY. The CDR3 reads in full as CASSYRGSYEQYF.

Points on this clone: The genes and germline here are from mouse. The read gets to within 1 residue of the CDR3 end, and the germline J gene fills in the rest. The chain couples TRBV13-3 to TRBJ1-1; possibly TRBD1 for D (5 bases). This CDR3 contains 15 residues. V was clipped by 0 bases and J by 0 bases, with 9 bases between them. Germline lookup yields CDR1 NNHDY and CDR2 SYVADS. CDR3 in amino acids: CASSDDQGANTEVFF. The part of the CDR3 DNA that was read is TGTGCCAGCAGTGATGACCAGGGTGCAAACACAGAAGTCTTC.

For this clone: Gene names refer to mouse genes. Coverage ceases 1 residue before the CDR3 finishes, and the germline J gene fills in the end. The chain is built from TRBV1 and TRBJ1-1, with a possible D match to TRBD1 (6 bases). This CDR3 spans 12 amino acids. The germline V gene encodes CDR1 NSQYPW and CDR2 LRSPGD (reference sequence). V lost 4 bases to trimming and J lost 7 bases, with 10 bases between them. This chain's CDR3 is CTCSGEDREVFF. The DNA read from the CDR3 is TGCACCTGCAGTGGGGAGGACAGAGAAGTCTTC.

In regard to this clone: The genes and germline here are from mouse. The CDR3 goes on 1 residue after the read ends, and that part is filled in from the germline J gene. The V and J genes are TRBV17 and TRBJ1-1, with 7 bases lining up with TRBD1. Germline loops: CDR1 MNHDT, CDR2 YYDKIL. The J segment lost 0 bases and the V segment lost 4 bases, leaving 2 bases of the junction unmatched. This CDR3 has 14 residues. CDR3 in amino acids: CASSKGQSNTEVFF. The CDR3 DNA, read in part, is TGTGCTAGCAGTAAGGGACAGTCAAACACAGAAGTCTTC.

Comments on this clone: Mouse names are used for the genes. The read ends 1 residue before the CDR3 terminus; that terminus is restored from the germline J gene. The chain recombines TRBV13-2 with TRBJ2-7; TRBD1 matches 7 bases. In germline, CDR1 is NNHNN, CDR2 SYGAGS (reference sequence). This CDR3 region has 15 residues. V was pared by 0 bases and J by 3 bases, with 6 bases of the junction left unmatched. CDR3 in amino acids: CASGDAGQVIYEQYF. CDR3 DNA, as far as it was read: TGTGCCAGCGGTGATGCTGGACAGGTCATCTATGAACAGTAC.

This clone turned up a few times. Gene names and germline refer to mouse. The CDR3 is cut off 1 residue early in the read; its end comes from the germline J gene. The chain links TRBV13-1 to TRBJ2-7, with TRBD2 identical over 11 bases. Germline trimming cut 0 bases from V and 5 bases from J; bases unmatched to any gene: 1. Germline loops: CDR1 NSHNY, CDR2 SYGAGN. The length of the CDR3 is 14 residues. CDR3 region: CASSDVTGGDEQYF. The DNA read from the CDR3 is TGTGCCAGCAGTGATGTGACTGGGGGGGATGAACAGTAC.

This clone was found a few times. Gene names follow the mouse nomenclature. The CDR3 loop is CASSFRDNSYEQYF. CDR3 DNA (partial): TGTGCCAGCAGCTTCCGGGACAACTCCTATGAACAGTAC. V usage is TRBV4 and J usage is TRBJ2-7; D perhaps matches TRBD1 (6 bases). Read coverage stops 1 residue before the CDR3 terminus; the germline J gene supplies the remainder. Trimming pared 4 bases from V and 0 bases from J, leaving 10 bases between. CDR3 length: 14 amino acids. Looked up from germline, CDR1 is LGHDT and CDR2 is YNNKQL (reference sequence).

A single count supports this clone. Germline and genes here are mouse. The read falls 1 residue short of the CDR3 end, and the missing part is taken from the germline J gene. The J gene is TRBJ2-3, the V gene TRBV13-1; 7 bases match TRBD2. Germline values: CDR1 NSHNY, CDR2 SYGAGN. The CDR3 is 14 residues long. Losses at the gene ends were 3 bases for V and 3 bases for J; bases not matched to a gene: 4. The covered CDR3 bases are TGTGCCAGCAGTGGGGTGGGGGGAGCAGAAACGCTGTAT. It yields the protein CASSGVGGAETLY. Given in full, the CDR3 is CASSGVGGAETLYF.

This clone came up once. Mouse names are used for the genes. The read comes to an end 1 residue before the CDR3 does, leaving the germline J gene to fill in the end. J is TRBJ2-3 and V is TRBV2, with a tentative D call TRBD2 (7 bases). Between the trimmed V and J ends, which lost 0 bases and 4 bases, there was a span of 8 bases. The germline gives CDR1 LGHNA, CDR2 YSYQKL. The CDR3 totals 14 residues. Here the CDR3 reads CASSQDGGPETLYF. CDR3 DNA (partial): TGTGCCAGCAGCCAAGATGGGGGGCCAGAAACGCTGTAT.

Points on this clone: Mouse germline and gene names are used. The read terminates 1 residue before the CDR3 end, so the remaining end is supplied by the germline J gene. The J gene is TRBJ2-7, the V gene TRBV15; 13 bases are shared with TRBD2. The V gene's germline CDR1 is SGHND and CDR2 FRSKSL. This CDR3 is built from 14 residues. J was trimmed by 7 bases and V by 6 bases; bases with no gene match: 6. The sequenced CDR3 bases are TGTGCCAGCAGGATAGGACTGGGGGGGCTGGAACAGTAC. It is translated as CASRIGLGGLEQY. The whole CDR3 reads CASRIGLGGLEQYF. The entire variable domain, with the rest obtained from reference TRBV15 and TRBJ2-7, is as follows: DAGVTQTPRHEVAEKGQTIILKCEPVSGHNDLFWYRQTKIQGLELLSYFRSKSLMEDGGAFKDRFKAEMLNSSFSTLKIQPTEPKDSAVYLCASRIGLGGLEQYFGPGTRLTVL.